This TCR beta chain comes out of a study of blood T cell repertoires in COVID-19. Study processing details: How many nucleated cells were present was estimated from reference gene primer amplification. The table came from immunoSEQ multiplex PCR; TCRdb's copy has only in-frame clones and leaves some out. V and J calls and clone size follow that table, whereas D and trimming were derived from the DNA. The sample holds about 270,000 clones, approximately 89% seen once. This sequence originates from a man aged 35 to 55 who had recovered from COVID-19. The sequencing sample was made of peripheral blood.

In DNA form, the CDR3 reads TGTGCCAGTAGTGTTCAGGGGGCGCCGAACTATGGCTACACCTTC. Protein product: CASSVQGAPNYGYTF. The rearrangement joins TRBV19 to TRBJ1-2, with 8 bases that match TRBD1. Looked up from germline, CDR1 is LNHDA and CDR2 is SQIVND (reference sequence). The CDR3 totals 15 residues. V dropped 5 bases and J dropped 2; count of bases not matched to a gene: 7.